Below are 10 T cell receptor beta chains sequenced from a single sample in a study of shared clonotypes between healthy human individuals. Method: immunoSEQ multiplex PCR; TCRdb's copy keeps in-frame clones and lacks some. There are around 200,000 clones in the sample; around 93% occur only once, and approximately 0.07% lies in the top ten. Input material: naive CD4+ T cells sorted from blood. Subset meaning: CD45RA+ positively selected. All receptors come from a woman in her twenties or thirties in good health.

The genes are TRBV18 and TRBJ1-1; D not resolved. This CDR3 is built from 13 residues. The germline V and J ends were trimmed by 3 bases and 1 base, with 6 bases remaining between them. Per the germline V gene, CDR1 is KGHSH and CDR2 is LQKENI. The CDR3 sequence: CASSPETNTEAFF. CDR3 nucleotide sequence: TGTGCCAGCTCACCCGAAACGAACACTGAAGCTTTCTTT. Based on the CDR3 plus reference TRBV18 and TRBJ1-1, the full variable domain is NAGVMQNPRHLVRRRGQEARLRCSPMKGHSHVYWYRQLPEEGLKFMVYLQKENIIDESGMPKERFSAEFPKEGPSILRIQQVVRGDSAAYFCASSPETNTEAFFGQGTRLTVV.

The chain has TRBV10-1 and TRBJ2-3; D gene ambiguous. Trimming cost V 0 bases and J 3 bases, with 10 bases left between them. Germline V gene sequence: CDR1 WNHNN, CDR2 SYGVQD (reference sequence). CDR3 length: 15 amino acids. The CDR3 loop is CASSESGFITDTQYF. For the CDR3, the DNA is TGCGCCAGCAGTGAGTCGGGGTTCATAACAGATACGCAGTATTTT.

This clone has a single count. The genes are TRBV6-1 and TRBJ2-7; 7 positions match TRBD2. CDR3 length: 14 residues. J was trimmed by 2 bases and V by 7 bases; bases with no gene match: 8. Germline loops: CDR1 MNHNS, CDR2 SASEGT. CDR3 in DNA: TGTGCCAGCATTCCGAATGGGAGGGCCTACGAGCAGTACTTC. Translating gives CASIPNGRAYEQYF.

The J gene is TRBJ1-5, the V gene TRBV2, with 9 bases that match TRBD1. V shed 6 bases and J 5 bases; nucleotides not matched to a gene: 5. CDR3 length: 14 residues. Germline assignment: CDR1 SNHLY and CDR2 FYNNEI. CDR3 DNA: TGTGCCAGCAGCCCCGGGACAGGGTATCAGCCCCAGCATTTT. Amino acids: CASSPGTGYQPQHF.

This chain uses TRBV11-1 with TRBJ1-3; D not resolved. The CDR3 is made up of 14 amino acids. V gave up 1 base and J gave up 4 bases, with 8 bases separating them. The V gene's germline CDR1 is SGHAT and CDR2 FQDESV (reference sequence). Here the CDR3 DNA reads TGTGCCAGCAGCTTAGTGTCTAACGGAAACACCATATATTTT. It specifies CASSLVSNGNTIYF.

The chain links TRBV5-8 to TRBJ2-3; D is possibly TRBD1 or TRBD2 (7 bases each). V was cut by 3 bases and J by 1 base, with 24 bases left in between. This CDR3 region has 19 residues. The germline V gene has CDR1 SGHTS and CDR2 YDEGEE. CDR3 residues: CASSSPTGEGSGGTDTQYF. The CDR3 region has the DNA TGTGCCAGCAGCTCCCCTACAGGGGAAGGAAGCGGGGGCACAGATACGCAGTATTTT.

This clone was observed a few times. J is TRBJ1-5 and V is TRBV28; 11 nucleotides line up with TRBD1. The germline CDR1 and CDR2 sequences are MDHEN and SYDVKM. Trimming removed 7 bases from V and 6 bases from J; junction bases left unmatched: 8. The CDR3 is 15 residues long. CDR3 loop: CASTLGQGVPQPQHF. The CDR3 nucleotides read TGTGCCAGCACCTTGGGACAGGGGGTCCCTCAGCCCCAGCATTTT. Full variable domain (remainder filled in from reference TRBV28 and TRBJ1-5): DVKVTQSSRYLVKRTGEKVFLECVQDMDHENMFWYRQDPGLGLRLIYFSYDVKMKEKGDIPEGYSVSREKKERFSLILESASTNQTSMYLCASTLGQGVPQPQHFGDGTRLSIL.

The CDR3 sequence: CASSLGLAGNYF. CDR3 sequence (DNA): TGTGCCAGCAGCTTGGGACTCGCCGGCAACTACTTC. The chain is built from TRBV28 and TRBJ2-5, with a possible D match to TRBD2 (6 bases). There are 12 residues in the CDR3. Germline V gene sequence: CDR1 MDHEN, CDR2 SYDVKM. V shed 6 bases and J shed 14 bases, with 19 bases lying between them.

The chain employs TRBV5-4 and TRBJ1-2; no definite D call. Germline-derived CDR1 and CDR2 are SGHNT and YYREEE (reference sequence). The CDR3 consists of 13 residues. The V end was cut by 0 bases, the J end by 4 bases, with 7 bases between. In DNA, the CDR3 is TGTGCCAGCAGCTTGGAACGGAGCTATGGCTACACCTTC. Protein: CASSLERSYGYTF.

The chain carries TRBV6-5 and TRBJ1-2; D unresolved. CDR1 and CDR2 from the germline V gene are MNHEY and SVGAGI. V was cut by 6 bases and J by 8 bases, with 13 bases left in between. This CDR3 is 12 amino acids long. CDR3 bases: TGTGCCAGCAGCCTCGCCGGGAAGGGCTACACCTTC. Translated: CASSLAGKGYTF.